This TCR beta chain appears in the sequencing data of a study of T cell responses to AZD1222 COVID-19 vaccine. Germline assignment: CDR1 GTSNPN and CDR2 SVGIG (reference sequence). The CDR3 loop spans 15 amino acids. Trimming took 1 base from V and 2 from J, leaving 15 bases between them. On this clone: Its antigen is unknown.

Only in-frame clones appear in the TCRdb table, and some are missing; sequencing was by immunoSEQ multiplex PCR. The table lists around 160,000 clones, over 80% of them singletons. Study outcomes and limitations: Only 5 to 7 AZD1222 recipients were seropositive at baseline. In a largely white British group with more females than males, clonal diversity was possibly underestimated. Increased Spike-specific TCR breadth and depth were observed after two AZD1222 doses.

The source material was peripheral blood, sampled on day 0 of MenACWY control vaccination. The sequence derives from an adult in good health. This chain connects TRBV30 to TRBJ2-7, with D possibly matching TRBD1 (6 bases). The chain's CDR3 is CAWSARTGRPYEQYF. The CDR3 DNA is TGTGCCTGGAGTGCCCGAACAGGGCGGCCCTACGAGCAGTACTTC.